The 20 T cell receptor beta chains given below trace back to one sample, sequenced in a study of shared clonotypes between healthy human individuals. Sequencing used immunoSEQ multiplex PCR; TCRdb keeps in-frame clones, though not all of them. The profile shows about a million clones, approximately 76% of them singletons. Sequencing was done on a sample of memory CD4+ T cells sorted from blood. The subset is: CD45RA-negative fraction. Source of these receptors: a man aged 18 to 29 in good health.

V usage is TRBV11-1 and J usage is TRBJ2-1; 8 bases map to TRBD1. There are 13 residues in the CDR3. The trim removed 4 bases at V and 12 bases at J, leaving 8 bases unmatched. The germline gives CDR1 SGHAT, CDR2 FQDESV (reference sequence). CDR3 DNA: TGTGCCAGCAGCTCGCACAGGGGGGAAGGGCAGTTCTTC. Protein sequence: CASSSHRGEGQFF.

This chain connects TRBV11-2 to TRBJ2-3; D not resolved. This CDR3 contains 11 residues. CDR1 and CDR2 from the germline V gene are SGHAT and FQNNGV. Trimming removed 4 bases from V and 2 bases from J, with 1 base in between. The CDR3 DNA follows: TGTGCCAGCAGCTCCACAGATACGCAGTATTTT. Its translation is CASSSTDTQYF.

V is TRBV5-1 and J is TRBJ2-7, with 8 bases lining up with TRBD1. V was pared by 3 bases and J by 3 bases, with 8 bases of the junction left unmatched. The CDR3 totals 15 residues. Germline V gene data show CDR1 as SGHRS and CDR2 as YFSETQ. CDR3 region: CASSSETGAGYEQYF. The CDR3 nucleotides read TGCGCCAGCAGCTCGGAGACAGGGGCTGGCTACGAGCAGTACTTC.

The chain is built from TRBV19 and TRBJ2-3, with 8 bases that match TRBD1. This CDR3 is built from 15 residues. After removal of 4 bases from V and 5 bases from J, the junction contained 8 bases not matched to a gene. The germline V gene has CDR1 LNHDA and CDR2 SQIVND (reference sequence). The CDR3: CASSTDRGAKDTQYF. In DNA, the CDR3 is TGTGCCAGTAGTACCGACAGGGGAGCCAAAGATACGCAGTATTTT.

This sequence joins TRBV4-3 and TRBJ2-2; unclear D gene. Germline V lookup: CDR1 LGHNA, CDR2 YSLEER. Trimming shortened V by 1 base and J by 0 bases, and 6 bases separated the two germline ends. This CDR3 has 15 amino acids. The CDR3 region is CASSQVWTNTGELFF. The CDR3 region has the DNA TGCGCCAGCAGCCAAGTTTGGACGAACACCGGGGAGCTGTTTTTT.

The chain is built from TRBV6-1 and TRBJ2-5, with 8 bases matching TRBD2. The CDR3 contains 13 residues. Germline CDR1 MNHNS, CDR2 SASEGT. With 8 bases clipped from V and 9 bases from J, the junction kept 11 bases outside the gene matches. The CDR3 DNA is TGTGCCAGCGTCAAGGCGGGGGGCCGGGCCCAGTACTTC. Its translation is CASVKAGGRAQYF.

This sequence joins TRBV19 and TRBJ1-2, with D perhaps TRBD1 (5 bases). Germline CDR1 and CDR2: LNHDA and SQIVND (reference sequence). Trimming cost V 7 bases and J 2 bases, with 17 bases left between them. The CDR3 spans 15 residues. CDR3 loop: CASIPPGGINYGYTF. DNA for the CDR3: TGTGCCAGTATCCCACCCGGGGGGATAAACTATGGCTACACCTTC.

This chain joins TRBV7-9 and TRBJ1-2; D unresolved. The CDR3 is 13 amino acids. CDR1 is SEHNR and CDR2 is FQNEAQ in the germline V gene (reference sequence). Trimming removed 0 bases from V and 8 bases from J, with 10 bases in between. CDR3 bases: TGTGCCAGCAGCTTAGCGGACGGCGCGGGCTACACCTTC. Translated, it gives CASSLADGAGYTF.

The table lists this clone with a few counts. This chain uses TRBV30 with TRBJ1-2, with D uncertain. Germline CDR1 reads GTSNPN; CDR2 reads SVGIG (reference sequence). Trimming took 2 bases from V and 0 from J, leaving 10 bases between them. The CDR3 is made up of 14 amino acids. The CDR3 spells CAWSFFGSNYGYTF. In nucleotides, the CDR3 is TGTGCCTGGAGTTTCTTTGGGTCTAACTATGGCTACACCTTC.

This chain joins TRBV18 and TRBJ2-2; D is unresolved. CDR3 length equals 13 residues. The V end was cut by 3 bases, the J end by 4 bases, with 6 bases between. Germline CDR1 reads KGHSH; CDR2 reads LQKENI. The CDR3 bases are TGTGCCAGCTCACCGTCAGTCACCGGGGAGCTGTTTTTT. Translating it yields CASSPSVTGELFF. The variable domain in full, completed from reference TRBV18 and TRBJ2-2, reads NAGVMQNPRHLVRRRGQEARLRCSPMKGHSHVYWYRQLPEEGLKFMVYLQKENIIDESGMPKERFSAEFPKEGPSILRIQQVVRGDSAAYFCASSPSVTGELFFGEGSRLTVL.

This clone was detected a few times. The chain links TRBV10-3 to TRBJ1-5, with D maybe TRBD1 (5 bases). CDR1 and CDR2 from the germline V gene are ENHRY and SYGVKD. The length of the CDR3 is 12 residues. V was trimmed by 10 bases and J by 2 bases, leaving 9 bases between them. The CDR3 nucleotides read TGTGCCACCTCACAGGGCAATCAGCCCCAGCATTTT. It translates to CATSQGNQPQHF.

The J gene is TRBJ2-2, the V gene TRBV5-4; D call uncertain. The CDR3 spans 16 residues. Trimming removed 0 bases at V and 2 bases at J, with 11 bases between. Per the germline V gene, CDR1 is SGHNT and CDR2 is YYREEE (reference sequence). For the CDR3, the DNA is TGTGCCAGCAGCTTGGGGAAGTCCTTTAACACCGGGGAGCTGTTTTTT. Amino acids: CASSLGKSFNTGELFF.

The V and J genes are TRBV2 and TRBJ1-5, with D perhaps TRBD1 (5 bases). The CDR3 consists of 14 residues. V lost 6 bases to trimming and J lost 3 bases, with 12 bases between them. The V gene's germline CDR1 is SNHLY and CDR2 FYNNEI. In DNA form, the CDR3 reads TGTGCCAGCAGGATGGGGGGGAACAATCAGCCCCAGCATTTT. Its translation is CASRMGGNNQPQHF.

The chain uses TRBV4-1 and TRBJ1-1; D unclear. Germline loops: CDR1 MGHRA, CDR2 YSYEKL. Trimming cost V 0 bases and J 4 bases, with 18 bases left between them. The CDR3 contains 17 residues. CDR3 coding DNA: TGCGCCAGCAGCCAAGAGGACGGGGTTCTGGCGGCCACTGAAGCTTTCTTT. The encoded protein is CASSQEDGVLAATEAFF.

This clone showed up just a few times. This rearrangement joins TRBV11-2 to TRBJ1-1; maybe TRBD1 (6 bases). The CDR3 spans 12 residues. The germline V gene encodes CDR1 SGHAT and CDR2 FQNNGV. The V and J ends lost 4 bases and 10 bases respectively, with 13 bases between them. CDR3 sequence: CASSSARGTAFF. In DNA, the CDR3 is TGTGCCAGCAGCTCCGCTAGGGGGACAGCTTTCTTT.

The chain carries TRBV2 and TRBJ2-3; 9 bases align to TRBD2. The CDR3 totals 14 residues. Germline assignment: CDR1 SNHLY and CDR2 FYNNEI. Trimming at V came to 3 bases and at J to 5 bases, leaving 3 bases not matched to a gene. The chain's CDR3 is CASSDISGRDTQYF. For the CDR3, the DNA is TGTGCCAGCAGTGATATTAGCGGGAGAGATACGCAGTATTTT.

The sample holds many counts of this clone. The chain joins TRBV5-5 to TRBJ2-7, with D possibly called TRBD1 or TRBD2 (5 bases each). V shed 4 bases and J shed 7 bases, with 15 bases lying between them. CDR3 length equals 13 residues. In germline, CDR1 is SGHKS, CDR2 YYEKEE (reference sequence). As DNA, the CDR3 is TGTGCCAGCAGCGGGGATCCAGGGAGAGAGCAGTACTTC. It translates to CASSGDPGREQYF.

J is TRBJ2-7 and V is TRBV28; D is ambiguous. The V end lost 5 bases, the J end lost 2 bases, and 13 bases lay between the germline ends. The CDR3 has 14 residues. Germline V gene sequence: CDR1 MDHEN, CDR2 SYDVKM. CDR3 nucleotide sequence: TGTGCCAGCAGTCCTCGGGCCGGAGCCTACGAGCAGTACTTC. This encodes CASSPRAGAYEQYF.

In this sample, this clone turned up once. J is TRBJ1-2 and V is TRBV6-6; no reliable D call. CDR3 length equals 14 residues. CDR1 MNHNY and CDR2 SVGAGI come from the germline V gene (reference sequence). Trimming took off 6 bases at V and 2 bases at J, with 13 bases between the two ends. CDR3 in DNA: TGTGCCAGCAGGCCTCCGGGAGTAAACTATGGCTACACCTTC. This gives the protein CASRPPGVNYGYTF.

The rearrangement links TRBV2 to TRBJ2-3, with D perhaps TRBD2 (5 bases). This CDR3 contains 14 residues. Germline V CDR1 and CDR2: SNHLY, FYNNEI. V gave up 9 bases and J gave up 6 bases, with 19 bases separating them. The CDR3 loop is CASAPWTDSDTQYF. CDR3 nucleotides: TGTGCCAGTGCCCCCTGGACGGACTCGGATACGCAGTATTTT.